The rows below give T cell receptor beta chains drawn from one sample of a study of T cell repertoires in cytomegalovirus infection. Their antigens remain unidentified. Using its own MiXCR run on the reads, TCRdb lists one record per CDR3 protein. The table has about 770,000 distinct CDR3 sequences, 29% seen once. This sample comprised cultured CD8+ T cells from PBMCs, obtained from culture after CMV antigen stimulation. The receptors shown here come from a human donor in good health (CMV status not recorded). Some clones in this sample may be carry-over from other donors' samples. Both conserved end residues are trimmed from each CDR3. A D gene is named only where the DNA matches it firmly.

CDR3aa | v_gene | d_gene | j_gene
ASSYDVGGTEAF | TRBV6-2/TRBV6-3 | - | TRBJ1-1
ASSSGPGADTQY | TRBV12-3/TRBV12-4 | - | TRBJ2-3
SAHTREIDTEAF | TRBV20-1 | - | TRBJ1-1
ASSQNEGSNYGYT | TRBV5-1 | - | TRBJ1-2
ATLGVTEAF | TRBV27 | - | TRBJ1-1
ASSFDWGGTEAF | TRBV7-2 | - | TRBJ1-1
ASSQVDNYEQY | TRBV4-1 | - | TRBJ2-7
ASSPTVNQPQH | TRBV7-2 | - | TRBJ1-5
ASSYQNQPQH | TRBV6-6 | - | TRBJ1-5
ASSDSISGYGYT | TRBV6-4 | - | TRBJ1-2
ASSHRGGEPQH | TRBV4-1 | - | TRBJ1-5
ASEEARETQY | TRBV6-2/TRBV6-3 | - | TRBJ2-5
SARMGGDRGWWVDQPQH | TRBV20-1 | TRBD1 | TRBJ1-5
ASSYRDRVYEQY | TRBV6-5 | TRBD1 | TRBJ2-7
ASSISATEAF | TRBV7-8 | - | TRBJ1-1
ASGFLLHNAGELF | TRBV12-5 | - | TRBJ2-2